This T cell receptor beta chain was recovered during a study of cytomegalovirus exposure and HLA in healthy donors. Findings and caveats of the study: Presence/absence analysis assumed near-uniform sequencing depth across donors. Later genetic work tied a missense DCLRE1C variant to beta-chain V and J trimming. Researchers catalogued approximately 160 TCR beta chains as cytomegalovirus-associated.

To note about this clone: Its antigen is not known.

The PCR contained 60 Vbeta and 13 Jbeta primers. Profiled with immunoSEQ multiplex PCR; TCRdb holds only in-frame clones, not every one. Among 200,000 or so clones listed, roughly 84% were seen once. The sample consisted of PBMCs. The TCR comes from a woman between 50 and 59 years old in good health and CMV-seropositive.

The CDR3, as DNA: TGTGCCAGCGGGAGAGAAGATGGCTACACCTTC. Translation: CASGREDGYTF. The chain is built from TRBV2 and TRBJ1-2; D uncertain. Per germline, CDR1 SNHLY and CDR2 FYNNEI. CDR3 size: 11 residues. Trimming removed 8 bases from V and 6 bases from J, with 10 bases in between.